These 32 T cell receptor beta chains share one sample of origin, sequenced in a study of blood T cell repertoires in COVID-19. TCRdb's copy holds only in-frame clones and misses some; the assay was immunoSEQ multiplex PCR. The sample consists of approximately 470,000 clones, about nine tenths of them appearing once. The source material was PBMCs or T cells enriched from blood (not recorded which). The receptor source for this set is a woman aged 18-29 years who had recovered from COVID-19.

The rearrangement uses TRBV11-2 and TRBJ2-5; 9 positions agree with TRBD1. Germline loops: CDR1 SGHAT, CDR2 FQNNGV. J lost 4 bases, V lost 5 bases, and 8 bases had no gene match. This CDR3 has 15 residues. The CDR3 is CASSLQGAGGETQYF. For the CDR3, the DNA is TGTGCCAGCAGCCTACAGGGGGCGGGCGGAGAGACCCAGTACTTC.

J is TRBJ2-7 and V is TRBV14; tentative D call: TRBD2 (6 bases). This CDR3 is 14 amino acids long. Per germline, CDR1 SGHDN and CDR2 FVKESK. Trimming shortened V by 3 bases and J by 1 base, and 10 bases separated the two germline ends. In DNA form, the CDR3 reads TGTGCCAGCAGCCATAGCGGAAAGTCCTACGAGCAGTACTTC. As protein: CASSHSGKSYEQYF.

This clone was counted a single time. The gene calls are TRBV11-2 and TRBJ2-6; tentative D call: TRBD1 (5 bases). The CDR3 consists of 19 residues. Germline values: CDR1 SGHAT, CDR2 FQNNGV. The germline V and J ends were trimmed by 4 bases and 4 bases, with 23 bases remaining between them. This CDR3 is CASSSKFTSGFTGANVLTF. CDR3 bases: TGTGCCAGCAGCTCTAAATTTACTTCAGGGTTCACGGGGGCCAACGTCCTGACTTTC.

In this sample, this clone turned up a few times. This chain joins TRBV7-9 and TRBJ2-3; 10 bases line up with TRBD1. This CDR3 contains 17 residues. Unmatched junction bases numbered 6, after V lost 3 bases and J lost 0 bases. In germline, CDR1 is SEHNR, CDR2 FQNEAQ (reference sequence). In DNA form, the CDR3 reads TGTGCCAGCAGCTTGGGACAGGGGATTATTAGCACAGATACGCAGTATTTT. Residues: CASSLGQGIISTDTQYF.

The chain employs TRBV10-3 and TRBJ1-3, with D maybe TRBD1 (6 bases). From germline, CDR1 is ENHRY and CDR2 SYGVKD. The CDR3 extends over 17 amino acids. V lost 2 bases, J lost 0 bases, and 14 bases lay in between. DNA of the CDR3: TGTGCCATCAGTGAGCCGAGACAGGATTTCTCTGGAAACACCATATATTTT. It specifies CAISEPRQDFSGNTIYF.

The table lists this clone with a count of one. This chain links TRBV19 with TRBJ2-2; unclear D gene. The CDR3 length is 18 residues. V was shortened by 0 bases and J by 1 base, with 15 bases between the two germline ends. Germline-derived CDR1 and CDR2 are LNHDA and SQIVND (reference sequence). The CDR3 DNA is TGTGCCAGTAGTATAGATCTCTACGAGGCCATGAACACCGGGGAGCTGTTTTTT. Translation gives CASSIDLYEAMNTGELFF.

The CDR3 loop is CASSPGLAGNNEQFF. The CDR3 coding sequence is TGTGCCAGCAGCCCCGGACTAGCGGGGAACAATGAGCAGTTCTTC. This sequence joins TRBV5-4 and TRBJ2-1; 12 positions match TRBD2. V gave up 4 bases and J gave up 5 bases; unmatched junction bases: 4. The CDR3 loop spans 15 amino acids. Germline V gene lookup returns CDR1 SGHNT and CDR2 YYREEE (reference sequence).

There are a few counts of this clone. The rearrangement uses TRBV7-2 and TRBJ2-2; possible D gene TRBD2, 5 bases. This CDR3 has 16 amino acids. The germline V and J ends were trimmed by 1 base and 0 bases, with 9 bases remaining between them. CDR1 SGHTA and CDR2 FQGNSA come from the germline V gene. This chain's CDR3 is CASSLVRGTNTGELFF. CDR3 sequence (DNA): TGTGCCAGCAGCTTAGTACGGGGAACGAACACCGGGGAGCTGTTTTTT.

The chain recombines TRBV5-8 with TRBJ1-6; the D gene is possibly TRBD1 (5 bases). V lost 0 bases, J lost 6 bases, and 16 bases lay in between. The CDR3 spans 17 residues. Germline V gene data show CDR1 as SGHTS and CDR2 as YDEGEE. The DNA for the CDR3 is TGTGCCAGCAGCTTGGTAGCAGGGCTGTATGGTAATTCACCCCTCCACTTT. It encodes CASSLVAGLYGNSPLHF.

The V gene is TRBV27, the J gene TRBJ2-7; maybe TRBD2 (6 bases). V was clipped by 1 base and J by 5 bases, with 12 bases between them. Per germline, CDR1 MNHEY and CDR2 SMNVEV (reference sequence). The CDR3 has 14 residues. Here the CDR3 reads CASSLWGVSNEQYF. In nucleotides, the CDR3 is TGTGCCAGCAGTTTATGGGGGGTGTCGAACGAGCAGTACTTC.

This clone was observed once. The chain combines TRBV28 with TRBJ1-2; D perhaps matches TRBD1 (6 bases). The V gene lost 4 bases and the J gene lost 8 bases, with 14 bases spanning the gap. Germline assignment: CDR1 MDHEN and CDR2 SYDVKM. The CDR3 consists of 13 residues. The CDR3: CASSSPGVRGYTF. The CDR3 bases are TGTGCCAGCAGTTCCCCAGGGGTTAGGGGCTACACCTTC.

The chain links TRBV30 to TRBJ2-7, with TRBD1 as a possible D gene (6 bases). Germline-derived CDR1 and CDR2 are GTSNPN and SVGIG (reference sequence). V was clipped by 3 bases and J by 4 bases, with 22 bases between them. The CDR3 consists of 16 residues. The CDR3 coding sequence is TGTGCCTGGAGATCCGGGACACTCCTAGAACCTTACGAGCAGTACTTC. It specifies CAWRSGTLLEPYEQYF.

The rearrangement uses TRBV7-9 and TRBJ1-2; tentatively, D is TRBD1 (5 bases). With 5 bases removed from V and 2 bases from J, the gap between germline ends came to 12 bases. The length of the CDR3 is 14 residues. Germline assignment: CDR1 SEHNR and CDR2 FQNEAQ (reference sequence). The CDR3 loop reads CASSPPTANYGYTF. Here the CDR3 DNA reads TGTGCCAGCAGCCCTCCGACAGCCAACTATGGCTACACCTTC. The full variable domain, its missing parts supplied by reference TRBV7-9 and TRBJ1-2, is DTGVSQNPRHKITKRGQNVTFRCDPISEHNRLYWYRQTLGQGPEFLTYFQNEAQLEKSRLLSDRFSAERPKGSFSTLEIQRTEQGDSAMYLCASSPPTANYGYTFGSGTRLTVV.

The CDR3 is CASSNGQARGYGYTF. In DNA, the CDR3 is TGTGCCAGCAGTAATGGACAGGCGAGGGGCTATGGCTACACCTTC. This chain links TRBV6-5 with TRBJ1-2; 7 bases fit TRBD1. CDR3 length: 15 residues. V shed 5 bases, J shed 4 bases, and the junction held 10 bases outside the gene matches. CDR1 is MNHEY and CDR2 is SVGAGI in the germline V gene.

V gene TRBV28 combines with J gene TRBJ2-7; 9 bases are shared with TRBD2. Germline CDR1 and CDR2: MDHEN and SYDVKM. The CDR3 is made up of 15 amino acids. The J segment lost 7 bases and the V segment lost 5 bases, leaving 12 bases of the junction unmatched. CDR3 residues: CASSSSLAGGEEQYF. CDR3 sequence (DNA): TGTGCCAGCAGTAGTTCCCTGGCGGGGGGGGAGGAGCAGTACTTC.

This clone was seen once. The rearrangement joins TRBV7-2 to TRBJ2-7; 10 bases line up with TRBD2. The CDR3 extends over 15 amino acids. The junction had 4 bases not matched to a gene; V was cut back by 3 bases and J by 2 bases. In germline, CDR1 is SGHTA, CDR2 FQGNSA. CDR3 residues: CASSFTSGDTYEQYF. The CDR3 DNA is TGTGCCAGCAGCTTTACTAGCGGGGATACCTACGAGCAGTACTTC.

This sequence joins TRBV18 and TRBJ1-3; 7 nucleotides agree with TRBD1. The CDR3 covers 15 residues. J gave up 4 bases and V 5 bases, and 8 bases lay outside the gene matches. Germline V lookup: CDR1 KGHSH, CDR2 LQKENI. In DNA, the CDR3 is TGTGCCAGCTCAGACAGGGCCCTCGGCGGAAACACCATATATTTT. Translation gives CASSDRALGGNTIYF.

This rearrangement joins TRBV30 to TRBJ1-2; D is unresolved. Germline V gene lookup returns CDR1 GTSNPN and CDR2 SVGIG (reference sequence). V lost 0 bases to trimming and J lost 4 bases, with 6 bases between them. The CDR3 is made up of 12 amino acids. The CDR3 loop is CAWSVPLYGYTF. The DNA of the CDR3 is TGTGCCTGGAGTGTCCCCCTCTATGGCTACACCTTC.

The CDR3 here is CASRKQGSYEQYF. In nucleotides, the CDR3 is TGTGCCAGCAGAAAACAGGGCTCCTACGAGCAGTACTTC. The chain couples TRBV13 to TRBJ2-7, with D possibly matching TRBD1 (6 bases). Germline-derived CDR1 and CDR2 are PRHDT and FYEKMQ (reference sequence). The length of the CDR3 is 13 residues. Trimming shortened V by 6 bases and J by 0 bases, and 9 bases separated the two germline ends.

The chain couples TRBV7-9 to TRBJ1-1, with D maybe TRBD1 (6 bases). The CDR3 runs to 14 residues. CDR1 and CDR2 (germline): SEHNR, FQNEAQ (reference sequence). The V end was cut by 1 base, the J end by 0 bases, with 6 bases between. This chain's CDR3 is CASSLGTVNTEAFF. The CDR3 coding sequence is TGTGCCAGCAGCTTAGGGACAGTGAACACTGAAGCTTTCTTT.

V is TRBV7-9 and J is TRBJ1-3; maybe TRBD1 (6 bases). Trimming shortened V by 2 bases and J by 0 bases, and 11 bases separated the two germline ends. This CDR3 contains 16 residues. Germline lookup yields CDR1 SEHNR and CDR2 FQNEAQ (reference sequence). This CDR3 reads CASSLLQGFSGNTIYF. The CDR3 region has the DNA TGTGCCAGCAGCTTACTACAGGGTTTCTCTGGAAACACCATATATTTT.

This clone occurred once. This chain uses TRBV9 with TRBJ1-6; D perhaps matches TRBD1 (6 bases). Germline CDR1 and CDR2: SGDLS and YYNGEE. The V end lost 0 bases, the J end lost 5 bases, and 12 bases lay between the germline ends. The CDR3 loop spans 16 amino acids. The CDR3, as DNA: TGTGCCAGCAGCGTAGAGGGACACGGGGATAATTCACCCCTCCACTTT. This encodes CASSVEGHGDNSPLHF.

The chain uses TRBV29-1 and TRBJ2-3, with D possibly being TRBD2 (5 bases). Trimming removed 4 bases from V and 4 bases from J, with 12 bases in between. Germline V gene data show CDR1 as SQVTM and CDR2 as ANQGSEA. The CDR3 is made up of 13 amino acids. The CDR3 DNA is TGCAGCGTTGGTACCCTAGCCCCAGATACGCAGTATTTT. Amino acid sequence: CSVGTLAPDTQYF.

This clone was picked up one time. The chain links TRBV28 to TRBJ1-2; TRBD1 matches at 9 bases. The CDR3 extends over 16 amino acids. Germline values: CDR1 MDHEN, CDR2 SYDVKM. Germline trimming cut 5 bases from V and 0 bases from J; bases unmatched to any gene: 7. This CDR3 reads CASSRGQGDSNYGYTF. Here the CDR3 DNA reads TGTGCCAGCAGTAGGGGACAGGGTGATTCTAACTATGGCTACACCTTC.

The V and J genes are TRBV2 and TRBJ2-1; 7 nucleotides align to TRBD1. CDR1 is SNHLY, CDR2 FYNNEI, per germline. The V gene end was trimmed by 6 bases and the J gene end by 2 bases; junction bases not matched to a gene: 4. CDR3 length: 14 residues. CDR3 amino acids: CASRDRVAYNEQFF. As DNA, the CDR3 is TGTGCCAGCAGAGACAGGGTGGCCTACAATGAGCAGTTCTTC. Together with reference TRBV2 and TRBJ2-1, the CDR3 gives the full variable domain: EPEVTQTPSHQVTQMGQEVILRCVPISNHLYFYWYRQILGQKVEFLVSFYNNEISEKSEIFDDQFSVERPDGSNFTLKIRSTKLEDSAMYFCASRDRVAYNEQFFGPGTRLTVL.

The chain employs TRBV9 and TRBJ1-1; D possibly corresponds to TRBD1 (6 bases). This CDR3 spans 13 amino acids. Per the germline V gene, CDR1 is SGDLS and CDR2 is YYNGEE. The ends were cut back, 3 bases at V and 10 bases at J, with 16 bases in the middle. The CDR3 spells CASSDALTGLAFF. For the CDR3, the DNA is TGTGCCAGCAGCGACGCTCTGACAGGTCTAGCTTTCTTT.

The genes are TRBV5-1 and TRBJ2-7, with 9 positions matching TRBD2. V lost 0 bases, J lost 1 base, and 5 bases stayed unmatched. Germline CDR1 is SGHRS and CDR2 is YFSETQ. The CDR3 has 16 amino acids. The CDR3 DNA sequence: TGCGCCAGCAGCTTGGACGCGGGGGGGGCGTCCTACGAGCAGTACTTC. Translated, it gives CASSLDAGGASYEQYF.

The chain employs TRBV7-5 and TRBJ2-5; whether TRBD1, the table's D call, matches the DNA was not checked. TRBV7-5 is annotated as a pseudogene. The CDR3 runs to 16 residues. In DNA form, the CDR3 reads TGTGCCAGAAGCTTAGTTTTCGGACAGAAACAAGAGACCCAGTACTTC. Translated: CARSLVFGQKQETQYF.

This sequence joins TRBV4-1 and TRBJ2-7, with 9 bases matching TRBD2. Germline CDR1 reads MGHRA; CDR2 reads YSYEKL. V gave up 2 bases and J gave up 5 bases; unmatched junction bases: 13. The CDR3 runs 17 residues. DNA for the CDR3: TGCGCCAGCAGCCAACGACAGACCGCTAGCGGGGATAACGAGCAGTACTTC. Its translation is CASSQRQTASGDNEQYF.

The CDR3 DNA reads TGTGCCAGCAAGGGTTTGAGACAGACGGAAGAGACCCAGTACTTC. Translating it yields CASKGLRQTEETQYF. The J gene is TRBJ2-5, the V gene TRBV6-5, with TRBD1 as a possible D gene (5 bases). With 7 bases removed from V and 3 bases from J, the gap between germline ends came to 18 bases. CDR3 length: 15 amino acids. Germline V gives CDR1 MNHEY, CDR2 SVGAGI.

The chain joins TRBV18 to TRBJ1-1, with D unresolved. The germline V gene encodes CDR1 KGHSH and CDR2 LQKENI. V was shortened by 6 bases and J by 0 bases, with 11 bases between the two germline ends. The CDR3 totals 14 residues. DNA for the CDR3: TGTGCCAGCTCCCCGGTCTCGATGAACACTGAAGCTTTCTTT. Translating gives CASSPVSMNTEAFF.

This chain connects TRBV4-2 to TRBJ2-3; TRBD2 agrees at 9 bases. CDR1 LGHNA and CDR2 YNFKEQ come from the germline V gene. Losses at the gene ends were 0 bases for V and 4 bases for J; bases not matched to a gene: 8. This CDR3 contains 17 residues. This CDR3 reads CASSQDRWAGGPDTQYF. CDR3 sequence (DNA): TGTGCCAGCAGCCAAGATAGATGGGCGGGGGGGCCAGATACGCAGTATTTT.